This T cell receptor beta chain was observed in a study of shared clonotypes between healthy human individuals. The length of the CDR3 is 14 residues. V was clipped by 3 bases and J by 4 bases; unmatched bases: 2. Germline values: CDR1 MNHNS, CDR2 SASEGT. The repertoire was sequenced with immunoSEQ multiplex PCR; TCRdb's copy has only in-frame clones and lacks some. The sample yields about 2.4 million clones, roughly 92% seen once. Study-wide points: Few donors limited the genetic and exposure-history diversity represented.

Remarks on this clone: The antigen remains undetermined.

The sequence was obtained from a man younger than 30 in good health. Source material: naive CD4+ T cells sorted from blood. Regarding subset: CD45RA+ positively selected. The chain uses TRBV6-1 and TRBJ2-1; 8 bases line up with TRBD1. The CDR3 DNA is TGTGCCAGCAGTGACCGACAGGGGTACAATGAGCAGTTCTTC. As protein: CASSDRQGYNEQFF.